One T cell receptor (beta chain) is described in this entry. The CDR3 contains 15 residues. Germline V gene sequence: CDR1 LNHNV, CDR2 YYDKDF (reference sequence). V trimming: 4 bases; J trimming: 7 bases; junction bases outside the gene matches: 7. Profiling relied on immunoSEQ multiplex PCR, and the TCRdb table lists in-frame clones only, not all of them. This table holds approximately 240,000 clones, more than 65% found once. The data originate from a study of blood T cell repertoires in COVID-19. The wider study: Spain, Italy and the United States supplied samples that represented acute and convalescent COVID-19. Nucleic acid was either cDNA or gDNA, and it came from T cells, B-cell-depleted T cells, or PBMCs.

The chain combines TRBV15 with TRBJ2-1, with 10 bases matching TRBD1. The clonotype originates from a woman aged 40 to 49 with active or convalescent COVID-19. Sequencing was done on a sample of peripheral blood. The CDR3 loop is CATSTRTGGQNEQFF. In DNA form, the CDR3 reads TGTGCCACCAGCACCCGGACAGGGGGACAGAATGAGCAGTTCTTC.